This T cell receptor beta chain was identified during a study of blood T cell repertoires in COVID-19. Study as a whole: The study drew acute and convalescent COVID-19 samples from the United States, Italy and Spain. From T cells, B-cell-depleted T cells, or PBMCs came the material, which was cDNA or gDNA.

TCRdb's copy holds only in-frame clones and misses some; the assay was immunoSEQ multiplex PCR. The sample lists around 25,000 clones; about four fifths were seen once. Trimming left V 3 bases short and J 7 bases short, with 15 bases between. This CDR3 is built from 15 residues. Looked up from germline, CDR1 is LGHNA and CDR2 is YSLEER. The receptor comes from a man in his 70s with acute or convalescent COVID-19. The V and J genes are TRBV4-3 and TRBJ1-4; D is possibly TRBD1 (6 bases). Sequenced input: peripheral blood. CDR3 protein: CASSQGGQGGEKLFF. The CDR3 nucleotides read TGCGCCAGCAGCCAGGGGGGGCAGGGAGGTGAAAAACTGTTTTTT.